The T cell receptor beta chain under discussion was sequenced for a study of glioma-infiltrating T cells. Using RNA template, CDR3s of TCR alpha and beta were amplified with iRepertoire arm-PCR. In TCRdb, the multiplex PCR reads were re-called with MiXCR into one record per CDR3 protein. This table has fewer than 200,000 distinct CDR3 sequences, approximately 30% appearing once. Sequencing used glioma tissue, nonneoplastic brain tissue, or PBMCs (not recorded which). The sequence was obtained from a human donor with low-grade glioma or glioblastoma, undergoing nonglioma brain surgery, or in good health (not recorded which).

DNA of the CDR3: TGTGCCAGCAGCCCCATGGGGGAGCCCCAGCATTTT. It codes for CASSPMGEPQHF. V gene TRBV7-9 combines with J gene TRBJ1-5, with a possible D match to TRBD1 (5 bases). CDR1 and CDR2 (germline): SEHNR, FQNEAQ (reference sequence). V was shortened by 5 bases and J by 8 bases, with 10 bases between the two germline ends. CDR3 length: 12 amino acids.